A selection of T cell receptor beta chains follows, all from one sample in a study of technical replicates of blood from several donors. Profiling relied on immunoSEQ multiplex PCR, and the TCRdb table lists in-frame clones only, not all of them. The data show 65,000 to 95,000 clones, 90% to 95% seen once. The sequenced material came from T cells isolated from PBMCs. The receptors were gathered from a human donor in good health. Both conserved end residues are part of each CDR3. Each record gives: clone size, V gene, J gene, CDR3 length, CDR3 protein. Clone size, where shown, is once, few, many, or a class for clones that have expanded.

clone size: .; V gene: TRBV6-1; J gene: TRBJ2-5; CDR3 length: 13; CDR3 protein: CASGWGGEWTQYF
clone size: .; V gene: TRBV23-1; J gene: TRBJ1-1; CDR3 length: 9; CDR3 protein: CASRHEAFF
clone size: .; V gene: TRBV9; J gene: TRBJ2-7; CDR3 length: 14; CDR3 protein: CASSETSGGYEQYF
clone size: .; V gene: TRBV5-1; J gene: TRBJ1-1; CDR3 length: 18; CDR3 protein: CASSLVPQGGFESTEAFF
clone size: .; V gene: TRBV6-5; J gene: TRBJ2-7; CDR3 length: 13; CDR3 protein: CASRRPTVDEQYF
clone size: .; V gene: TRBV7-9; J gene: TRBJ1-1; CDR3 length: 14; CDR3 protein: CASSLEQLNTEAFF
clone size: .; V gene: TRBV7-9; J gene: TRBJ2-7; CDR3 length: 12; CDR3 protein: CASRGEPYEQYF
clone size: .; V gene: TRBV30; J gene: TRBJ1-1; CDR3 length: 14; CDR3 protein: CAWSVWGPNTEAFF
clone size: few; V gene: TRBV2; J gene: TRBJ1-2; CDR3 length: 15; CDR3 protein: CASSDQGVPLYGYTF
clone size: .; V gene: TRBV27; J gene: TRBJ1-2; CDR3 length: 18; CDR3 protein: CASSFSYIPGQGNYGYTF
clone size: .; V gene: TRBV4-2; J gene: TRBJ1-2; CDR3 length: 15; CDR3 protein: CASSQDSQGADGYTF
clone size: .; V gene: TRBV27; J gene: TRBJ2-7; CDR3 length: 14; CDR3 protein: CASSFGDLTYEQYF
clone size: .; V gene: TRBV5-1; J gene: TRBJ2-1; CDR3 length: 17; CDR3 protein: CASSLEGLAGPYNEQFF
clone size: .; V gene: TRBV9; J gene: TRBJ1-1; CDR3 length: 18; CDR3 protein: CASSQNPDRARSYTEAFF
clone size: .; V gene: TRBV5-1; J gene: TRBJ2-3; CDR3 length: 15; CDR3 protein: CASAARDHQTDTQYF
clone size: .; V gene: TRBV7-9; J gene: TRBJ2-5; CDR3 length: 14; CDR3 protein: CASSQDLARETQYF
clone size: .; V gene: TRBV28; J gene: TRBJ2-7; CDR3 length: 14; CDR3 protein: CASRSGDRAYEQYF
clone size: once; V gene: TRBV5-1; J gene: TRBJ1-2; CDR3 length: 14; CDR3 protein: CASSLDGGFDGYTF
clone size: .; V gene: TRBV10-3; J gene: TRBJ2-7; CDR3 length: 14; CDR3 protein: CAISQSGSSYEQYF
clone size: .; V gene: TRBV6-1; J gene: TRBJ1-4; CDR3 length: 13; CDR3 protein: CASRWSGNEKLFF
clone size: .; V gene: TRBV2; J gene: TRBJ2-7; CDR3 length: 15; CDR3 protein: CASTGTPTGPYEQYF
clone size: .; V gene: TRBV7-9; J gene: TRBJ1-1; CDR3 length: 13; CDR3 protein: CASSPFSNTEAFF
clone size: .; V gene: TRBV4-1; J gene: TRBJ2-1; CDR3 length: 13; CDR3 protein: CASRGGYYNEQFF
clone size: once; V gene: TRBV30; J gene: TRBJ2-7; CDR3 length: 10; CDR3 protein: CAWMATGIYF
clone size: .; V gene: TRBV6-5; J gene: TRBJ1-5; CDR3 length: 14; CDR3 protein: CASRDRAGNQPQHF
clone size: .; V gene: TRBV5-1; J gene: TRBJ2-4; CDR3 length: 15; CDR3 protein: CASSLGQGKGNIQYF
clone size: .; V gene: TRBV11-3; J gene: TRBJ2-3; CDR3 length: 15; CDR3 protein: CASSHTSGSTDTQYF
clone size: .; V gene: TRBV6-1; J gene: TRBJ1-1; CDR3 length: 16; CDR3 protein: CASSDPGFKGNTEAFF
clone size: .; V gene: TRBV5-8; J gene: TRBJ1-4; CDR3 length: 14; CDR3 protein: CASSLGAWDEKLFF
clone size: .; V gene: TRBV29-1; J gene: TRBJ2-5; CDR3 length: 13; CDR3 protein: CSVAAGLRETQYF
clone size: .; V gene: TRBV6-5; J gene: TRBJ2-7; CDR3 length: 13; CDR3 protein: CASSYLGLDEQYF
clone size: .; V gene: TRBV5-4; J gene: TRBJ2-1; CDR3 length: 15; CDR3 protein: CASSPLGGQTNEQFF
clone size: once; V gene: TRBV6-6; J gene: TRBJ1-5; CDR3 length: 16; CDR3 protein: CATGIGQGYGYEPQHF
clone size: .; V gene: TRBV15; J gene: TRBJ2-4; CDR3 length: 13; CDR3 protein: CATSRDSRNIQYF
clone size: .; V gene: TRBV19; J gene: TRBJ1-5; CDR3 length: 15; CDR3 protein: CASSRQGQPNQPQHF
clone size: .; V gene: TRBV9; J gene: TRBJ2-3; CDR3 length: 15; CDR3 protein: CASSTRTGYTDTQYF
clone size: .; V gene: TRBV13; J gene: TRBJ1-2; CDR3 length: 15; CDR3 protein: CASSFVRTGQDGYTF
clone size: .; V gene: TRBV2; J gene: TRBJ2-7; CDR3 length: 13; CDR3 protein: CASSERLRYEQYF
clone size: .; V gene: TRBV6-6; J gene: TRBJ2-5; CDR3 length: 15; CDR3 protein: CASTSGTGGVRTQYF
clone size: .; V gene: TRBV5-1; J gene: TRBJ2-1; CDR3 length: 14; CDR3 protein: CASSSPQATDEQFF
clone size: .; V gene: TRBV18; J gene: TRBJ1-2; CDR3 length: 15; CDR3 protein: CASSPPGRRGLGYTF
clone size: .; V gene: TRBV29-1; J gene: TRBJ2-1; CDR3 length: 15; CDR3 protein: CSVGLAGVGDNEQFF
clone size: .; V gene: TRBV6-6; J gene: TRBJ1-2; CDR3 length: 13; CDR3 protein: CASSYEVDYGYTF
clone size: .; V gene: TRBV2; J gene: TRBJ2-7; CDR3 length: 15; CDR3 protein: CATLPLAGDGNEQYF
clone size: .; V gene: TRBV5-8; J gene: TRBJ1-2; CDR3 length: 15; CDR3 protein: CASSQGQGKGYGYTF
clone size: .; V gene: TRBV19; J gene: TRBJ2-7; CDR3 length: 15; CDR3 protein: CASSSGTSVSYEQYF
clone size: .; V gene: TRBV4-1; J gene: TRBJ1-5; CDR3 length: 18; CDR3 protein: CASSQESQGRAQGQPQHF
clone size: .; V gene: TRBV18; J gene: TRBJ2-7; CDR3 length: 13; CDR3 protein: CASSSRDRDEQYF
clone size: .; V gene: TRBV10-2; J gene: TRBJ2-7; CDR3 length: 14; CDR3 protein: CASRIPDRAHEQYF
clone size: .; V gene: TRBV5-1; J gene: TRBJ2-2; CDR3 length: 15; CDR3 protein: CASSLWGENTGELFF
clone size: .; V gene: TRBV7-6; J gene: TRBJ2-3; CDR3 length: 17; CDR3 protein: CASSFTQGDESTDTQYF